Here is one T cell receptor beta chain with its context. The data were taken from a study of technical replicates of blood from a few donors. Sequencing was performed with immunoSEQ multiplex PCR; in TCRdb, only in-frame clones are kept and a portion is missing. The sample lists about 80,000 clones; 95% to 98% were seen once. The specimen was T cells isolated from PBMCs. The clonotype comes from a human donor in good health.

CDR3 protein: CAWKGLTNSPLHF. Here the CDR3 DNA reads TGTGCCTGGAAGGGACTGACAAATTCACCCCTCCACTTT. This chain uses TRBV30 with TRBJ1-6, with D perhaps TRBD1 (5 bases). V was shortened by 4 bases and J by 7 bases, with 11 bases between the two germline ends. The CDR3 contains 13 residues. Looked up from germline, CDR1 is GTSNPN and CDR2 is SVGIG (reference sequence).